This is a list of T cell receptor beta chains from one sample in a study of T cell changes during pregnancy in multiple sclerosis. Assay: immunoSEQ multiplex PCR; the TCRdb copy retains only in-frame clones and omits some. The table shows 40,000 or so clones, with nearly 90% occurring only once. The sequencing used CD8+ T cells from peripheral blood mononuclear cells, collected in the first trimester of pregnancy. The receptors were sampled from a female donor with multiple sclerosis, enrolled in a pregnancy study. Each CDR3 is given with its conserved first and last residue. D genes are given only for firm matches. Clone size is stated in some rows and not others, as once, few, many or a class when expanded.

d_gene	v_gene	abundance	j_gene	CDR3nt	CDR3aa
-	TRBV14	-	TRBJ2-3	TGTGCCAGCAGCCAAGAAGGTGGACAGTCAGATACGCAGTATTTT	CASSQEGGQSDTQYF
-	TRBV6-4	-	TRBJ2-6	TGTGCCAGCAGCCCCAGTGAAACTGGGGCCAACGTCCTGACTTTC	CASSPSETGANVLTF
-	TRBV29-1	-	TRBJ2-1	TGCAGCGCCGCGGTGGAGAGGGCGGTTGAGCAGTTCTTC	CSAAVERAVEQFF
TRBD2	TRBV6-1	few	TRBJ2-5	TGTGCCAGCAGTGAGCTAGCGGGGGGCCAGGAGACCCAGTACTTC	CASSELAGGQETQYF
-	TRBV19	-	TRBJ1-2	TGTGCCAGTAGCTTAGGACACAACTATGGCTACACCTTC	CASSLGHNYGYTF
-	TRBV6-5	many	TRBJ2-7	TGTGCCAGCAGTTACCACCCTCTTAAGGGAGCTTACGAGCAGTACTTC	CASSYHPLKGAYEQYF
-	TRBV5-4	-	TRBJ2-1	TGTGCCAGCAGCTTGGCCTGGGGAGGCTACAATGAGCAGTTCTTC	CASSLAWGGYNEQFF
-	TRBV4-3	once	TRBJ2-1	TGCGCCAGCAGCCCGGACGGGACAGAGCAGTTCTTC	CASSPDGTEQFF
-	TRBV5-6	-	TRBJ2-2	-	CASSFWASGPPGSCFF
-	TRBV4-2	few	TRBJ1-1	TGTGCCAGCAGCCGGCCCCCTGGGGGGGGCACTGAAGCTTTCTTT	CASSRPPGGGTEAFF
-	TRBV10-3	-	TRBJ1-2	TGTGCCATCAGTGAGCCATCCTCCACCGGGATCGAACTAGACTTCTATGGCTACACCTTC	CAISEPSSTGIELDFYGYTF
TRBD1	TRBV6-6	-	TRBJ2-7	TGTGCCAGCGGGGGACAGACACACTACGAGCAGTACTTC	CASGGQTHYEQYF
TRBD1	TRBV4-1	few	TRBJ2-7	TGCGCCAGCAGCCAAGAATTGGGGACAGGGGGCGACGAGCAGTACTTC	CASSQELGTGGDEQYF
-	TRBV4-1	many	TRBJ1-2	TGCGCCAGCAGCCAAGACAGGGCGGCCGGCTACACCTTC	CASSQDRAAGYTF
TRBD2	TRBV13	-	TRBJ2-3	TGTGCCAGCAGCTCGGGTGGGAGACTAGCGGGCCGAGGGGGCACAGATACGCAGTATTTT	CASSSGGRLAGRGGTDTQYF
-	TRBV7-9	once	TRBJ2-1	TGTGCCAGCAGCTTAGGGGGGCGCCCCTACAATGAGCAGTTCTTC	CASSLGGRPYNEQFF
-	TRBV1	-	TRBJ2-3	TGCACCAGCAGCCAAGACTCTAGCGGGGGGCGACCCCGCACAGATACGCAGTATTTT	CTSSQDSSGGRPRTDTQYF
TRBD1	TRBV19	-	TRBJ2-2	TGTGCCAGTAGTGACAGGGGCACCGGGGAGCTGTTTTTT	CASSDRGTGELFF
-	TRBV7-2	-	TRBJ1-2	TGTGCCAGCAGCCCGATAGAGCATGGCTACACCTTC	CASSPIEHGYTF
TRBD2	TRBV11-3	-	TRBJ2-1	TGTGCCAGCAGCTTACGGGGAGGGAACAATGAGCAGTTCTTC	CASSLRGGNNEQFF
TRBD2	TRBV7-9	-	TRBJ2-3	TGTGCCAGCAGCCATAAAGCGGGGGACACAGATACGCAGTATTTT	CASSHKAGDTDTQYF
TRBD1	TRBV25-1	once	TRBJ1-2	TGTGCCAGCAGTGAAAGACAGGGGTACTATGGCTACACCTTC	CASSERQGYYGYTF
TRBD2	TRBV7-2	-	TRBJ2-1	TGTGCCAGCAGCTTAGTCGTTCGGGGGGGCGGGGGTGAGCAGTTCTTC	CASSLVVRGGGGEQFF
-	TRBV15	-	TRBJ1-1	TGTGCCACCAGCAAGACAGGTTCGAACACTGAAGCTTTCTTT	CATSKTGSNTEAFF
-	TRBV7-6	-	TRBJ1-2	TGTGCCAGCAGCCCCCGGGGAGAGATTAACTATGGCTACACCTTC	CASSPRGEINYGYTF
-	TRBV10-3	-	TRBJ2-7	TGTGCCATCAGTGAGCTTGAGTTGTACGAGCAGTACTTC	CAISELELYEQYF
-	TRBV5-5	-	TRBJ2-1	TGTGCCAGCAGCTTGCCGGGTAACGGTGAGCAGTTCTTC	CASSLPGNGEQFF
-	TRBV7-9	-	TRBJ2-5	TGTGCCAGCAGCTTACAGGGTTGGGAAGAGACCCAGTACTTC	CASSLQGWEETQYF
-	TRBV2	-	TRBJ2-7	TGTGCCAGCAGCGGGTACGAGCAGTACTTC	CASSGYEQYF
-	TRBV6-6	-	TRBJ1-6	TGTGCCAGCAGTCAATACACAGGGCCTAATTCACCCCTCCACTTT	CASSQYTGPNSPLHF
-	TRBV27	-	TRBJ2-7	TGTGCCAGCACTCCCGGGGCGGGGAGGTACGAGCAGTACTTC	CASTPGAGRYEQYF
TRBD2	TRBV9	-	TRBJ2-1	TGTGCCAGCAGCGTAGCGGTAGCGGGGGGGAACAATGAGCAGTTCTTC	CASSVAVAGGNNEQFF
TRBD2	TRBV7-6	-	TRBJ2-2	TGTGCCAGCAGCTCCACTAGCGGGGGGGCGGGCACCGGGGAGCTGTTTTTT	CASSSTSGGAGTGELFF
-	TRBV5-6	-	TRBJ2-3	TGTGCCAGCAGCTTGCGGGCAGGGGGCACAGATACGCAGTATTTT	CASSLRAGGTDTQYF
-	TRBV30	once	TRBJ2-1	TGTGCCTGGAGAGACGGTCGCGGGTGGAATGAGCAGTTCTTC	CAWRDGRGWNEQFF
TRBD2	TRBV19	-	TRBJ2-1	TGTGCCAGTAGTATGTTGGGACTAGCGGGGGAGCAGTTCTTC	CASSMLGLAGEQFF
TRBD1	TRBV5-6	-	TRBJ1-2	TGTGCCAGCAGCCACGGGACAGGCGCAAACTATGGCTACACCTTC	CASSHGTGANYGYTF
-	TRBV11-1	-	TRBJ1-2	TGTGCCAGCAGCTTAGCTCCGGTCTATGGCTACACCTTC	CASSLAPVYGYTF
-	TRBV2	-	TRBJ1-4	TGTGCCAGCAGTGAGGGGGGGGGAGGACGTAATGAAAAACTGTTTTTT	CASSEGGGGRNEKLFF
-	TRBV19	-	TRBJ2-7	TGTGCCAGTAGTATAGTCAATCAGGGGTTGCACGAGCAGTACTTC	CASSIVNQGLHEQYF
TRBD2	TRBV9	-	TRBJ2-5	TGTGCCAGCAGCGGTAGCGGGGGTCTCCAAGAGACCCAGTACTTC	CASSGSGGLQETQYF
TRBD2	TRBV9	-	TRBJ2-7	TGTGCCAGCAGCGCGGGGGGGCCGTACGAGCAGTACTTC	CASSAGGPYEQYF
-	TRBV9	-	TRBJ2-1	TGTGCCAGCAGCTCGGGGGGCCCAGTCCATGAGCAGTTCTTC	CASSSGGPVHEQFF
TRBD1	TRBV27	-	TRBJ2-5	TGTGCCAGCAGTTTATCGGAGACAGGGGAGACCCAGTACTTC	CASSLSETGETQYF
-	TRBV7-9	-	TRBJ2-3	TGTGCCAGCAGCCCAAGCACAGATACGCAGTATTTT	CASSPSTDTQYF
-	TRBV4-3	-	TRBJ1-6	TGCGCCAGCAGCGGGCGACAGACGAATAATTCACCCCTCCACTTT	CASSGRQTNNSPLHF
-	TRBV6-1	few	TRBJ2-3	TGTGCCAGCAGTGAATCCCTTGACGGGGGGCCTCCCGATACGCAGTATTTT	CASSESLDGGPPDTQYF
TRBD2	TRBV6-1	-	TRBJ2-5	TGTGCCAGCAGTGAAGGTTGGCAGCGGGGCGGTACTCCAACCCAGTACTTC	CASSEGWQRGGTPTQYF
TRBD2	TRBV9	-	TRBJ2-3	TGTGCCAGCAGCGTAGGGGCGGGGGGGCTCACAGATACGCAGTATTTT	CASSVGAGGLTDTQYF
-	TRBV11-2	-	TRBJ1-1	TGTGCCAGCAGAGATGCGGACAAGAACACTGAAGCTTTCTTT	CASRDADKNTEAFF